Listed below are T cell receptor beta chains from one sample, sequenced in a study of T cells in Graves' hyperthyroidism and ophthalmopathy. MiXCR, applied by TCRdb to the multiplex PCR reads, yields one record per CDR3 protein. The sample records more than 300,000 distinct CDR3 sequences, about a sixth being singletons. The sequenced sample was blood. These receptors all come from a woman aged 25-40 years with Graves' hyperthyroidism that later progressed to Graves' ophthalmopathy. The CDR3 runs from the conserved cysteine through the conserved F or W. Each record gives: clone size, CDR3 length, D gene, V gene, J gene, CDR3 protein, CDR3 DNA. The D gene is left open where the match is weak. Where a row states a size, it is once, few, many or the class of an expanded clone; other rows omit it.

many	16	TRBD2	TRBV6-1	TRBJ2-5	CASSDLVREGQETQYF	TGTGCCAGCAGTGATCTGGTGCGGGAGGGCCAAGAGACCCAGTACTTC
.	14	TRBD1	TRBV13	TRBJ2-5	CASSLTGTEETQYF	TGTGCCAGCAGCTTGACAGGGACAGAAGAGACCCAGTACTTC
many	14	.	TRBV7-9	TRBJ2-5	CASSLTTYQETQYF	TGTGCCAGCAGCTTAACCACTTATCAAGAGACCCAGTACTTC
many	14	.	TRBV6-6	TRBJ1-6	CASSYSTGTSPLHF	TGTGCCAGCAGTTACTCAACAGGGACTTCACCCCTCCACTTT
many	11	.	TRBV7-9	TRBJ2-1	CASSFPGEQFF	TGTGCCAGCAGCTTTCCTGGGGAGCAGTTCTTC
many	15	.	TRBV11-2	TRBJ2-3	CASSLLGRITDTQYF	TGTGCCAGCAGCTTACTGGGGCGGATCACAGATACGCAGTATTTT
.	15	.	TRBV5-1	TRBJ1-4	CASSLGGTGGEKLFF	TGCGCCAGCAGCTTGGGAGGGACCGGAGGGGAAAAACTGTTTTTT
many	15	.	TRBV6-1	TRBJ2-7	CASSAVSGAFYEQYF	TGTGCCAGCAGTGCTGTCTCAGGGGCCTTCTACGAGCAGTACTTC
many	13	TRBD1	TRBV20-1	TRBJ1-2	CSAQGETSYGYTF	TGCAGTGCACAGGGGGAGACTAGTTATGGCTACACCTTC
many	15	.	TRBV19	TRBJ1-1	CASSIPGRANTEAFF	TGTGCCAGTAGTATCCCCGGCAGGGCGAACACTGAAGCTTTCTTT
many	17	TRBD2	TRBV28	TRBJ2-3	CASSPTSGRDSTDTQYF	TGTGCCAGCAGTCCAACTAGCGGGAGGGATAGCACAGATACGCAGTATTTT
.	17	TRBD2	TRBV7-9	TRBJ2-6	CASSFLGGRSGANVLTF	TGTGCCAGCAGCTTCTTGGGGGGGAGGTCTGGGGCCAACGTCCTGACTTTC
.	16	.	TRBV18	TRBJ2-7	CASSASPSASSYEQYF	TGTGCCAGCTCGGCTTCCCCCAGCGCCAGCTCCTACGAGCAGTACTTC
many	14	TRBD2	TRBV11-3	TRBJ2-5	CASSSTSGKETQYF	TGTGCCAGCAGCTCCACTAGCGGGAAGGAGACCCAGTACTTC
.	14	.	TRBV28	TRBJ2-3	CASSLRQNTDTQYF	TGTGCCAGCAGTTTACGACAGAACACAGATACGCAGTATTTT
many	15	.	TRBV6-1	TRBJ1-3	CASSPGLPSGNTIYF	TGTGCCAGCAGTCCGGGATTACCCTCTGGAAACACCATATATTTT
.	15	TRBD1	TRBV7-8	TRBJ2-3	CASSLGQGGSDTQYF	TGTGCCAGCAGTTTGGGACAGGGGGGGTCAGATACGCAGTATTTT
.	18	TRBD2	TRBV2	TRBJ2-5	CASSDSLAGAFYQETQYF	TGTGCCAGCAGTGATTCACTAGCGGGGGCGTTCTACCAAGAGACCCAGTACTTC
many	14	.	TRBV6-1	TRBJ2-5	CASSPHRAQETQYF	TGTGCCAGCAGCCCCCACAGGGCGCAAGAGACCCAGTACTTC
once	11	.	TRBV20-1	TRBJ2-7	CSAPLGYEQYF	TGCAGTGCCCCCCTGGGCTACGAGCAGTACTTC
many	13	.	TRBV6-1	TRBJ2-3	CASSSVAADTQYF	TGTGCCAGCAGTTCGGTAGCAGCAGATACGCAGTATTTT
.	15	.	TRBV16	TRBJ1-2	CASSQLPASNYGYTF	TGTGCCAGCAGCCAACTCCCAGCCTCTAACTATGGCTACACCTTC